Listed below are T cell receptor beta chains from one sample, sequenced in a study of cytomegalovirus exposure and HLA in healthy donors. The protocol was immunoSEQ multiplex PCR, while the TCRdb copy is restricted to in-frame clones and leaves out a portion. The table has 60,000 to 65,000 clones, more than 70% seen once; the top ten hold roughly a quarter. The sequencing input was PBMCs. The receptors here all came from a woman aged 40 to 49 in good health and CMV-seropositive. The CDR3 runs from the conserved cysteine through the conserved F or W. The order of the fields is clone size, V gene, D gene, J gene, CDR3 protein, CDR3 DNA. A D gene is named only where the DNA matches it firmly. Where a row states a size, it is once, few, many or the class of an expanded clone; other rows omit it.

NA	TRBV7-2	NA	TRBJ2-3	CACSPQDTQYF	TGTGCCTGCAGCCCCCAAGATACGCAGTATTTT
NA	TRBV5-1	NA	TRBJ1-1	CASSLDLIRGTEAFF	TGCGCCAGCAGCTTGGATCTAATCAGAGGCACTGAAGCTTTCTTT
NA	TRBV10-1	NA	TRBJ1-1	CASSESTGGGTEAFF	TGCGCCAGCAGTGAGTCGACGGGGGGCGGCACTGAAGCTTTCTTT
NA	TRBV19	NA	TRBJ1-4	CASTYTRESHEKLFF	TGTGCCAGTACCTATACGAGGGAATCGCATGAAAAACTGTTTTTT
NA	TRBV5-6	TRBD2	TRBJ2-2	CASSIGLAGGRRTGELFF	TGTGCCAGCAGCATCGGACTAGCGGGGGGGCGACGGACCGGGGAGCTGTTTTTT
NA	TRBV9	NA	TRBJ2-2	CASSVEAGPNTGELFF	TGTGCCAGCAGCGTAGAGGCAGGCCCGAACACCGGGGAGCTGTTTTTT
NA	TRBV9	TRBD1	TRBJ1-1	CASSAGQGGTEAFF	TGTGCCAGCAGCGCCGGACAGGGAGGAACTGAAGCTTTCTTT
NA	TRBV7-3	TRBD1	TRBJ2-1	CASSLGGQGSEQFF	TGTGCCAGCAGCTTGGGGGGACAGGGGTCTGAGCAGTTCTTC
few	TRBV5-6	NA	TRBJ1-2	CASSARGGAGYGYTF	TGTGCCAGCAGCGCACGGGGGGGCGCAGGATATGGCTACACCTTC
many	TRBV10-3	NA	TRBJ2-7	CAISSTQSGEQYF	TGTGCCATCAGCTCCACCCAGAGCGGGGAGCAGTACTTC
NA	TRBV30	NA	TRBJ1-5	CAATQGGYNPSNQPQHF	TGTGCCGCTACGCAGGGAGGATATAATCCTAGCAATCAGCCCCAGCATTTT
NA	TRBV7-2	TRBD2	TRBJ2-3	CASSLAPGLAGGSTDTQYF	TGTGCCAGCAGCTTAGCCCCGGGACTAGCGGGGGGCTCAACAGATACGCAGTATTTT
NA	TRBV2	TRBD2	TRBJ2-7	CASETGLKRSSYEQYF	TGTGCCAGTGAGACGGGACTAAAAAGGAGTTCCTACGAGCAGTACTTC
NA	TRBV6-6	NA	TRBJ1-2	CASTGGSDPYGYTF	TGTGCCAGCACGGGCGGGAGCGATCCCTATGGCTACACCTTC
NA	TRBV5-1	TRBD1	TRBJ2-3	CASSLGGQPVTDTQYF	TGCGCCAGCAGCTTGGGGGGACAGCCAGTTACAGATACGCAGTATTTT
NA	TRBV29-1	NA	TRBJ2-5	CSILTVQETQYF	TGCAGCATACTGACAGTACAAGAGACCCAGTACTTC
NA	TRBV29-1	TRBD1	TRBJ2-2	CSVPTGGASGELFF	TGCAGCGTACCTACAGGGGGCGCATCCGGGGAGCTGTTTTTT